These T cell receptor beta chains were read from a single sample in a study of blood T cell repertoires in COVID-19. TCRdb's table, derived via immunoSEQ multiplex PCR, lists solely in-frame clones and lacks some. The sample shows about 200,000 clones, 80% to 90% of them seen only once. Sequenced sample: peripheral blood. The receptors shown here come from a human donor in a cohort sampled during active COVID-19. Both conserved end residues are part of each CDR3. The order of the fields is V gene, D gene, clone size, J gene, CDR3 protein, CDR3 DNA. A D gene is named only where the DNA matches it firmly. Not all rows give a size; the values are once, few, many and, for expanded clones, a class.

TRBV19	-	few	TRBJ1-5	CASSITENQPQHF	TGTGCCAGTAGTATCACAGAAAATCAGCCCCAGCATTTT
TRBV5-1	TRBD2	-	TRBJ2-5	CASSPTSGNQETQYF	TGCGCCAGCAGCCCGACTAGCGGGAATCAAGAGACCCAGTACTTC
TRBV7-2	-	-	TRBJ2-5	CASSLAGGGETQYF	TGTGCCAGCAGCTTAGCAGGGGGGGGCGAGACCCAGTACTTC
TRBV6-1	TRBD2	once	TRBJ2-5	CASSVSSGGPQETQYF	TGTGCCAGCAGTGTATCTTCGGGAGGGCCCCAAGAGACCCAGTACTTC
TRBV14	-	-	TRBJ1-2	CASSLGTSGYTF	TGTGCCAGCAGCCTTGGGACTTCTGGCTACACCTTC
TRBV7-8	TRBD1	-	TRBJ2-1	CASSPTGGSSNEQFF	TGTGCCAGCAGCCCCACAGGGGGCTCGTCTAATGAGCAGTTCTTC
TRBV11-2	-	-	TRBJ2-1	CASATISPLRYNEQFF	TGTGCCAGCGCGACTATATCCCCCCTCAGGTACAATGAGCAGTTCTTC
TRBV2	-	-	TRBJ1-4	CASLQGVLREKLFF	TGTGCCAGCCTTCAAGGGGTTCTCCGGGAAAAACTGTTTTTT
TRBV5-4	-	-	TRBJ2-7	CASTLSTGPYEQYF	TGTGCCAGCACTTTGTCCACAGGGCCATACGAGCAGTACTTC
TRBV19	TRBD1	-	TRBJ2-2	CASSLTGATGELFF	TGTGCCAGTAGTCTGACAGGGGCCACCGGGGAGCTGTTTTTT
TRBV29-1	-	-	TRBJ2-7	CSVEDPGLYEQYF	TGCAGCGTTGAAGATCCAGGGTTGTACGAGCAGTACTTC
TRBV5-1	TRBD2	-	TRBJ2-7	CASSYLAGAVDEQYF	TGCGCCAGCAGCTACTTAGCGGGAGCGGTTGACGAGCAGTACTTC
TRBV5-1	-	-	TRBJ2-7	CASSPTSNAPYEQYF	TGCGCCAGCAGCCCAACTAGCAATGCCCCCTACGAGCAGTACTTC
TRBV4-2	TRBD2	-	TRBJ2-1	CASSQDVLADSYNEQFF	TGTGCCAGCAGCCAAGACGTCCTAGCGGATTCGTACAATGAGCAGTTCTTC
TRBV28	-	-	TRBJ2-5	CASSFRGGQETQYF	TGTGCCAGCAGCTTTAGGGGGGGCCAAGAGACCCAGTACTTC
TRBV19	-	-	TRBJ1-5	CASTGDYSNQPQHF	TGTGCCAGTACGGGAGATTATAGCAATCAGCCCCAGCATTTT
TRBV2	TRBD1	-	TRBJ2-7	CASSLPGTGSEQYF	TGTGCCAGCAGTTTGCCCGGGACAGGGAGCGAGCAGTACTTC
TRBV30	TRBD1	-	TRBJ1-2	CACPIRQGSNYGYTF	TGTGCCTGCCCAATTAGACAGGGATCGAACTATGGCTACACCTTC
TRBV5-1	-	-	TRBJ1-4	CASSRLGTNEKLFF	TGCGCCAGCAGCAGACTGGGAACTAATGAAAAACTGTTTTTT
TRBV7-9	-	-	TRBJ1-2	CASSPQMGNYGYTF	TGTGCCAGCAGCCCACAGATGGGCAACTATGGCTACACCTTC
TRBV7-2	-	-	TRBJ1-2	CASSDQPTGSTYGYTF	TGTGCCAGCAGCGACCAACCGACAGGCTCGACCTATGGCTACACCTTC
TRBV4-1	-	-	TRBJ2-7	CASSPLQGPYEQYF	TGCGCCAGCAGCCCCCTACAGGGACCCTACGAGCAGTACTTC
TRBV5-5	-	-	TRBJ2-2	CASSLRGQGLVLEDGELFF	TGTGCCAGCAGCTTGCGGGGACAGGGACTAGTCTTAGAGGACGGGGAGCTGTTTTTT
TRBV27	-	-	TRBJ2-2	CASSLSSGGELFF	TGTGCCAGCAGTTTATCGTCGGGCGGGGAGCTGTTTTTT
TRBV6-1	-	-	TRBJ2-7	CASSEGKRLGEQYF	TGTGCCAGCAGTGAGGGCAAGCGGCTCGGCGAGCAGTACTTC
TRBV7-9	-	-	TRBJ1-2	CASSLARGRRGYGYTF	TGTGCCAGCAGCTTAGCGAGGGGACGCAGGGGCTATGGCTACACCTTC
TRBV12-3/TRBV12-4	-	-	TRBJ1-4	CASSRATNEKLFF	TGTGCCAGCAGCCGAGCAACTAATGAAAAACTGTTTTTT
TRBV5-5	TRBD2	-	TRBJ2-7	CASSFTGTSASYEQYF	TGTGCCAGCAGCTTCACCGGGACTAGCGCCTCCTACGAGCAGTACTTC
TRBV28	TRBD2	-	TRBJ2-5	CASSQPGLAGVETQYF	TGTGCCAGCAGCCAGCCGGGACTAGCGGGAGTTGAGACCCAGTACTTC
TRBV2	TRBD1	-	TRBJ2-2	CASLRTGVTGELFF	TGTGCCAGCCTTAGGACAGGGGTGACCGGGGAGCTGTTTTTT
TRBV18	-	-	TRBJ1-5	CASSPDTSNQPQHF	TGTGCCAGCTCACCTGACACTAGCAATCAGCCCCAGCATTTT
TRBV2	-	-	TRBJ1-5	CASRWTANQPQHF	TGTGCCAGCAGGTGGACAGCTAATCAGCCCCAGCATTTT
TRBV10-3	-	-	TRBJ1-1	CATGSSNTEAFF	TGTGCCACAGGGTCATCGAACACTGAAGCTTTCTTT
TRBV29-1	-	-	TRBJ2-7	CSVEIGRNGEQYF	TGCAGCGTTGAGATCGGGAGAAATGGCGAGCAGTACTTC
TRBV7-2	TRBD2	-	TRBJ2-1	CASSLVAGVYNEQFF	TGTGCCAGCAGCTTAGTAGCGGGAGTCTACAATGAGCAGTTCTTC
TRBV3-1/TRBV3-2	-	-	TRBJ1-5	CASSQSGRGNQPQHF	TGTGCCAGCAGCCAAAGCGGTAGGGGCAATCAGCCCCAGCATTTT
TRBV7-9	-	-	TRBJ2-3	CASSHRINREYTQYF	TGTGCCAGCAGCCACCGTATTAACAGGGAGTATACGCAGTATTTT
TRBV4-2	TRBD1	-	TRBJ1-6	CASSHSGQGGNNSPLHF	TGTGCCAGCAGCCACAGCGGACAGGGGGGTAATAATTCACCCCTCCACTTT
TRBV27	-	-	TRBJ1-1	CASSLGQMNTEAFF	TGTGCCAGCAGTCTTGGACAAATGAACACTGAAGCTTTCTTT
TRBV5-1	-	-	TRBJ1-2	CASSSGLLGLGRYGYTF	TGCGCCAGCAGTTCAGGACTGTTGGGTCTGGGCCGCTATGGCTACACCTTC
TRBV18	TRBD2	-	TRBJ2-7	CASSFGTSYEQYF	TGTGCCAGCTCATTCGGGACTAGCTACGAGCAGTACTTC
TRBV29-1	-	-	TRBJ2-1	CSVDFTGPGDDEQFF	TGCAGCGTTGATTTTACGGGACCGGGGGACGATGAGCAGTTCTTC
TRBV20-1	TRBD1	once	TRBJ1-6	CSASGTADSPLHF	TGCAGTGCTAGTGGGACAGCGGATTCACCCCTCCACTTT
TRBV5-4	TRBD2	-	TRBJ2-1	CASSLWGAGGPDNEQFF	TGTGCCAGCAGCTTGTGGGGAGCGGGAGGGCCCGACAATGAGCAGTTCTTC
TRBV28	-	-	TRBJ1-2	CASSLGPVTANYGYTF	TGTGCCAGCAGTTTAGGGCCCGTGACAGCTAACTATGGCTACACCTTC
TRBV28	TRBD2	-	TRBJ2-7	CASSPGLKNEQYF	TGTGCCAGCAGCCCGGGACTAAAAAACGAGCAGTACTTC
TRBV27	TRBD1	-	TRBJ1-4	CASSIQGDNEKLFF	TGTGCCAGCAGTATACAGGGGGATAATGAAAAACTGTTTTTT
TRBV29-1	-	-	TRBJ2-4	CSVEDLGGKNIQYF	TGCAGCGTTGAAGACCTCGGTGGCAAAAACATTCAGTACTTC
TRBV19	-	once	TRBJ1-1	CASSIWRGNTEAFF	TGTGCCAGTAGTATATGGCGGGGGAACACTGAAGCTTTCTTT
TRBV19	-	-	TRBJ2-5	CASSIDPPGHDQETQYF	TGTGCCAGTAGTATAGATCCGCCAGGCCATGACCAAGAGACCCAGTACTTC
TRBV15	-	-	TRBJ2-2	CATSRDDRPTGELFF	TGTGCCACCAGCAGAGACGACAGGCCCACCGGGGAGCTGTTTTTT
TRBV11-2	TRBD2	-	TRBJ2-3	CASSSLTGGLNTQYF	TGTGCCAGCAGCTCCCTAACGGGAGGGCTTAATACGCAGTATTTT
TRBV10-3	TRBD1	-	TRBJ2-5	CAISEGTGGSQTQYF	TGTGCCATCAGTGAAGGGACAGGGGGCTCACAGACCCAGTACTTC
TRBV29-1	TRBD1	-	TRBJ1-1	CSVTGVSSNTEAFF	TGCAGCGTGACAGGGGTCTCTTCGAACACTGAAGCTTTCTTT
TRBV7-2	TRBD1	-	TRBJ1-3	CASSWDSARTVSSGNTIYF	TGTGCCAGCAGCTGGGACAGCGCCCGGACTGTGAGCTCTGGAAACACCATATATTTT